This T cell receptor beta chain was identified during a study of control samples from healthy donors and cancer patients. The protocol was immunoSEQ multiplex PCR, while the TCRdb copy is restricted to in-frame clones and leaves out a portion. This table has fewer than 90,000 clones, 84% appearing once. This CDR3 has 13 residues. The germline V gene has CDR1 SGHAT and CDR2 FQNNGV. V shed 5 bases and J 5 bases; nucleotides not matched to a gene: 4. This TCR came from a man aged 50 to 60 in good health. The chain couples TRBV11-2 to TRBJ2-5, with 8 bases that match TRBD2. The sample comprised blood. CDR3 region: CASSHPGGETQYF. CDR3 nucleotide sequence: TGTGCCAGCAGCCACCCGGGGGGGGAGACCCAGTACTTC.